This passage covers 5 T cell receptor beta chains from one sample sequenced in a study of response to subunit inactivated influenza vaccine. TCRdb reprocessed the RT-PCR reads via MiXCR and lists one record per CDR3 protein. Of around 570,000 distinct CDR3 sequences in the sample, less than 8% were seen once. Sample: PBMCs from blood, taken roughly 24 months after vaccination. The origin of the receptors is a man between 45 and 75 years old who received an inactivated influenza vaccine.

V and J are TRBV19 and TRBJ1-3; TRBD1 agrees at 7 bases. The trim removed 10 bases at V and 3 bases at J, leaving 15 bases unmatched. This CDR3 spans 16 amino acids. Germline loops: CDR1 LNHDA, CDR2 SQIVND (reference sequence). CDR3 DNA sequence: TGTGCCACGAGCGACAGGGCCAATCCCAATGGAAACACCATATATTTT. Its translation is CATSDRANPNGNTIYF.

CDR3 region: CASSWPRGGRTDTQYF. In DNA form, the CDR3 reads TGTGCCAGCAGCTGGCCGCGGGGGGGCCGCACAGATACGCAGTATTTT. The chain couples TRBV28 to TRBJ2-3, with 9 bases matching TRBD2. The CDR3 is made up of 16 amino acids. Germline CDR1 is MDHEN and CDR2 is SYDVKM. V was pared by 6 bases and J by 1 base, with 8 bases of the junction left unmatched.

This clonotype was seen a few times. The rearrangement uses TRBV2 and TRBJ2-1; D possibly corresponds to TRBD2 (5 bases). The length of the CDR3 is 15 residues. Germline lookup yields CDR1 SNHLY and CDR2 FYNNEI. Trimming removed 4 bases at V and 4 bases at J, with 14 bases between. CDR3 amino acids: CASSVSLGGYNEQFF. The CDR3 DNA is TGTGCCAGCAGTGTCAGCCTAGGAGGATACAATGAGCAGTTCTTC. Looking up the rest from reference TRBV2 and TRBJ2-1 gives the full variable domain: EPEVTQTPSHQVTQMGQEVILRCVPISNHLYFYWYRQILGQKVEFLVSFYNNEISEKSEIFDDQFSVERPDGSNFTLKIRSTKLEDSAMYFCASSVSLGGYNEQFFGPGTRLTVL.

This clonotype has just a few counts. The chain has TRBV12-3 or TRBV12-4 and TRBJ2-1, with TRBD2 matching 7 bases. The CDR3 length is 17 residues. Trimming removed 4 bases from V and 7 bases from J; junction bases left unmatched: 16. This chain's CDR3 is CASSYSPLRGRGNEQFF. The DNA of the CDR3 is TGTGCCAGCAGTTATTCACCCCTGCGCGGGAGAGGGAATGAGCAGTTCTTC.

This clonotype was observed many times. This chain connects TRBV6-2 or TRBV6-3 to TRBJ1-2; D is perhaps TRBD1 (5 bases). Trimming left V 7 bases short and J 9 bases short, with 18 bases between. The CDR3 runs to 13 residues. Germline loops: CDR1 MNHEY, CDR2 SVGEGT. CDR3 loop: CASTPDTGLSYTF. Written as DNA, the CDR3 is TGTGCCAGCACCCCGGACACCGGGTTGAGCTACACCTTC.